The text below deals with one TCR beta chain. Its antigen is undetermined. 60 Vbeta and 13 Jbeta primers were used in PCR. TCRdb's copy holds only in-frame clones and misses some; the assay was immunoSEQ multiplex PCR. The sample lists 150,000 or so clones; approximately 71% were seen once. The sample comes from a study of cytomegalovirus exposure and HLA in healthy donors. Looked up from germline, CDR1 is SGHNT and CDR2 is YYREEE (reference sequence). J gave up 5 bases and V 0 bases, and 10 bases lay outside the gene matches. The CDR3 covers 19 residues. Nominal health characterized the donors when sampled, though unrecorded immune exposures were likely. Study-wide results and caveats: A missense DCLRE1C variant was associated with V- and J-gene trimming of TCR beta chains in a later analysis, and an independent cohort replicated the association. Most of the TCR beta V segments (in an earlier analysis) were productive either about 87% or about 30% of the time.

The J gene is TRBJ2-5, the V gene TRBV5-4; 16 bases fit TRBD2. Source material: PBMCs. This receptor was taken from a woman in her thirties or forties in good health and CMV-seropositive. CDR3 coding DNA: TGTGCCAGCAGCTTGGCCGGGACTAGCGGGAGGGCCGGGGGTGAGACCCAGTACTTC. Protein product: CASSLAGTSGRAGGETQYF.